This T cell receptor beta chain stems from a study of beta chain features in type 1 diabetes (dated by TCRdb to 2016 to 2019). Study-wide context: Mean age, gender distribution, total cell number and subset yield did not differ between patients and healthy donors. A total of over 90,000,000 sorted cells were examined across all samples, and a strong correlation was observed between cell number per subset and RNA yield. In the study, recently diagnosed type 1 diabetes patients and matched healthy donors were compared on the TCRB repertoires of their sorted circulating CD4+ T cell subsets. Naive and central memory subsets were obtained from all 30 or so donors, but regulatory and stem cell-like memory subsets were isolated from only 8 patients and roughly eight healthy donors. The research as a whole found: Naive, central memory and regulatory TCRB repertoires appeared more similar among patients than among healthy donors. Fewer insertions and more nucleotide deletions at VDJ recombination sites were observed in patients with type 1 diabetes, implying thymic rearrangement abnormalities. Because cDNA rather than genomic DNA was sequenced, highly expressing activated cells could have been over-represented, although no difference in activation and CD3 levels was found between groups. Type 1 diabetes patients showed a moderate but significant shortening of TCRB CDR3 length in all four CD4+ subsets. HLA sub-analyses involved small numbers of individuals, so any influence of HLA type on TCRB rearrangement remained unresolved. Shorter templates might be favored by PCR, yet because patient and control samples were amplified and corrected together, any such skew would affect both groups equally.

The CDR3 runs 15 residues from the cysteine to the phenylalanine. Solely the CDR3 DNA is kept, with 45 bases framed from the first base. The germline V gene provides CDR1 SGHDT and CDR2 YYEEEE. Trimming removed 4 bases from V and 4 bases from J, leaving 15 bases between the germline ends. The High Capacity cDNA Reverse Transcription Kit was used to reverse transcribe all of the isolated RNA, meaning that expressed TCRB transcripts were what got sequenced. Naive, central memory and regulatory T cell samples underwent deep immunoSEQ sequencing, averaging approximately 3.5 million total reads per sample. After sorted cells were lysed in RLT buffer, RNA was extracted with DNase-treated RNeasy Micro or Mini kits, with the choice depending on cell number. Each cell subset was processed separately to prevent cross-contamination, with patient and healthy donor samples processed together. Using the immunoSEQ multiplex PCR, TCRB sequences were amplified from cDNA into 87-bp fragments spanning the CDR3 region. Amplicons were sequenced on the Illumina HiSeq platform. The paper's data handling went like this. Synthetic template baselines were used to correct PCR bias computationally, reads within Hamming distance 2 were collapsed, and singletons that could not be merged were discarded. Reads were aligned against IMGT so that V, D and J genes, CDR3 length and insertions or deletions at six rearrangement sites could be assigned. Clonotype counts were normalized to sorted cell number within each subset before computing true diversity and Gini coefficients with the tcR R package. The overlap coefficient, calculated on TCRB nucleotide sequences, was used to measure repertoire sharing. TCRdb retrieved this table from immuneACCESS and kept in-frame rearrangements only. Not all clones are present; in checked studies, unresolved V genes account for under half, and no reason is known for the remainder. V and J calls and clone size are given by that table; D and trimming were obtained from the DNA. The table for this sample lists some 360,000 clones; 8.5% to 10% of them were counted only once. The ten top clones hold approximately 0.6% of the sample.

A single peripheral blood draw of around 100 mL on average was collected from each donor into heparinised tubes. A BD FACSAria II was used to sort naive, central memory, regulatory and stem cell-like memory CD4+ T cells with a panel that included CD45RO, CCR7, CD25, CD127, CD95 and CD27. A purity above 95% was achieved for all sorted populations. PBMCs were isolated immediately by Lymphoprep density gradient centrifugation and stained directly without culture. To minimize batch effects, samples were stained and sorted in pairs, one healthy donor with one patient per experiment. A note on this clone: The antigen it binds to is not known. Base qualities are not recorded, but no much larger clone differs from it by a single base.

The rearrangement combines TRBV5-6 with TRBJ1-3; the D gene remains uncertain. The clonotype originates from a man aged 25 to 40 with type 1 diabetes. The sequencing sample was made of central memory CD4+ T cells from blood. The nucleotide sequence reads TGTGCCAGCAGCCTTCGCGGACCGAGGGGAAACACCATATATTTT. This is translated as CASSLRGPRGNTIYF.